A selection of T cell receptor beta chains follows, all from one sample in a study of blood T cell repertoires in COVID-19. TCRdb's copy holds only in-frame clones and misses some; the assay was immunoSEQ multiplex PCR. The table has roughly 570,000 clones, about 89% seen once. Sequencing was carried out using peripheral blood. The receptors shown here come from a woman aged 50 to 60 with COVID-19, enrolled during active disease. The CDR3 runs from the conserved cysteine through the conserved F or W. A D gene is named only where the DNA matches it firmly. The size of a clone is reported for some rows only, either as once, few or many, or as a class for expanded clones.

abundance	j_gene	d_gene	v_gene	CDR3nt	CDR3aa
once	TRBJ2-3	TRBD1	TRBV19	TGTGCCAGCAAGGAGACAGGGAACCCCACAGATACGCAGTATTTT	CASKETGNPTDTQYF
few	TRBJ2-7	TRBD2	TRBV4-1	TGCGCCAGCGCTAGAAGCGGGGACCCTTCCTACGAGCAGTACTTC	CASARSGDPSYEQYF
-	TRBJ2-2	TRBD1	TRBV2	TGTGCCAGCCTTTTTCTCCGACAGGGGGCGGCACACGGGGAGCTGTTTTTT	CASLFLRQGAAHGELFF
-	TRBJ2-3	-	TRBV2	TGTGCCAGCACGTCAACAGATAACACAGATACGCAGTATTTT	CASTSTDNTDTQYF
-	TRBJ1-5	-	TRBV6-5	TGTGCCTCCTCCCAGGGCCCCAGGGGCAATCAGCCCCAGCATTTT	CASSQGPRGNQPQHF
-	TRBJ1-5	-	TRBV5-5	TGTGCCAGCAGCTTGGCGGGGGGCAATCAGCCCCAGCATTTT	CASSLAGGNQPQHF
-	TRBJ2-3	TRBD2	TRBV2	TGTGCCAGCAGTGGGGTTATAGCGGGGGGCCTAGATACGCAGTATTTT	CASSGVIAGGLDTQYF
-	TRBJ1-3	TRBD1	TRBV9	TGTGCCAGCAGCCCCTCCCGGTTAGGGACAGCTGGACACTCTGGAAACACCATATATTTT	CASSPSRLGTAGHSGNTIYF
-	TRBJ2-5	-	TRBV19	TGTGCCAGTAGTGCAAACAGGGAGGAGACCCAGTACTTC	CASSANREETQYF
-	TRBJ2-1	TRBD2	TRBV27	TGTGCCAGCACGTGGGTCCCTAGCGGGGGCCCCCCCGGGATTTCTGAGCAGTTCTTC	CASTWVPSGGPPGISEQFF
-	TRBJ1-2	-	TRBV19	TGTGCCAGTAAACCGACAGGTTACTATGGCTACACCTTC	CASKPTGYYGYTF
once	TRBJ2-7	-	TRBV30	TGTGCCTGGAGGGAGGGGGCGCTGGACGAGCAGTACTTC	CAWREGALDEQYF
-	TRBJ1-2	TRBD1	TRBV24-1	TGTGCCACCAGTGATCCAACCGGGACAGATCGGTATGGCTACACCTTC	CATSDPTGTDRYGYTF
-	TRBJ1-2	TRBD1	TRBV27	TGTGCCAGCAGTTCCCTGACAGGGGGCGTTTATGGCTACACCTTC	CASSSLTGGVYGYTF
-	TRBJ1-4	-	TRBV6-5	TGTGCCAGCAGGGCAGGGGCCCGAGAGGAAAAACTGTTTTTT	CASRAGAREEKLFF
-	TRBJ2-2	TRBD1	TRBV6-4	TGTGCCAGCAGCCCTAATAGGGGGCGGGCGAACACCGGGGAGCTGTTTTTT	CASSPNRGRANTGELFF
-	TRBJ2-1	TRBD1	TRBV5-1	TGCGCCAGCAGCTTGGGACAGGGGAATTATGATGAGCAGTTCTTC	CASSLGQGNYDEQFF
-	TRBJ2-7	-	TRBV21-1	TGTGCCAGCAGCAGACTAGGACAGGACTACGAGCAGTACTTC	CASSRLGQDYEQYF
-	TRBJ1-1	TRBD1	TRBV19	TGTGCCAGTAAGGAGACAGGGAAGAGTAACACTGAAGCTTTCTTT	CASKETGKSNTEAFF
-	TRBJ1-5	-	TRBV28	TGTGCCAGCAGTTCAGGGTTTCAGCCCCAGCATTTT	CASSSGFQPQHF
-	TRBJ1-1	TRBD1	TRBV7-9	TGTGCCAGCAGCGCCGACAGGGACACTGAAGCTTTCTTT	CASSADRDTEAFF